These T cell receptor beta chains were read from a single sample in a study of low-dose radiotherapy and immunotherapy resistance in tumors. TCRdb reprocessed the reads with MiXCR, giving one entry per CDR3 protein. The sample lists about 82,000 distinct CDR3 sequences, 18% occurring once. Specimen: PBMCs, collected before treatment. These receptors all stem from a male donor with prostate cancer. CDR3s include the opening cysteine and the closing phenylalanine or tryptophan. A D gene is named only where the DNA matches it firmly. Not all rows give a size; the values are once, few, many and, for expanded clones, a class.

>many|TRBJ2-3|TRBD2|TRBV5-1
TGCGCCAGCAGCCTAACCCGACTAGCGGGGGCCGACACAGATACGCAGTATTTT
CASSLTRLAGADTDTQYF
>NA|TRBJ1-3|NA|TRBV30
TGTGCCTGGAGTGTACGGGGCAGGGTCTCTGGAAACACCATATATTTT
CAWSVRGRVSGNTIYF
>many|TRBJ2-7|NA|TRBV20-1
TGCAGTGCTAGACCCGGTACCTACGAGCAGTACTTC
CSARPGTYEQYF
>many|TRBJ1-6|TRBD1|TRBV7-2
TGTGCCAGCAGCTTAGCCGGACAGGCTAATTCACCCCTCCACTTT
CASSLAGQANSPLHF
>many|TRBJ2-1|NA|TRBV5-5
TGTGCCAGCAGCTTCACTGGGAGCTCCTACAATGAGCAGTTCTTC
CASSFTGSSYNEQFF
>NA|TRBJ2-1|NA|TRBV5-3
TGTGCCAGCAGTCTCAGAGCCGGGCGGAGCTCCTACAATGAGCAGTTCTTC
CASSLRAGRSSYNEQFF
>many|TRBJ1-1|TRBD1|TRBV19
TGTGCCAGTAGTGTTGGGACAGGGGAAAAGTTTAACACTGAAGCTTTCTTT
CASSVGTGEKFNTEAFF
>NA|TRBJ1-1|NA|TRBV29-1
TGCAGCGCACAACAGGGGAACACTGAAGCTTTCTTT
CSAQQGNTEAFF
>NA|TRBJ2-2|NA|TRBV14
NA
CASSQSGVNTGELFFF
>once|TRBJ2-1|NA|TRBV7-2
TGTGCCAGCATCTCGCGGGGGCGCTCCTACAATGAGCAGTTCTTC
CASISRGRSYNEQFF
>many|TRBJ1-2|NA|TRBV28
TGTGCCAGCAGTTTCTCAGGGTTCTATGGCTACACCTTC
CASSFSGFYGYTF
>few|TRBJ2-1|TRBD2|TRBV6-1
TGTGCCAGCAGTGAAGCGCTTCCGGGGCGCGGGGGGGGCTATGAGCAGTTCTTC
CASSEALPGRGGGYEQFF
>many|TRBJ2-1|NA|TRBV12-3/TRBV12-4
TGTGCCAGCAGTTTGCCCAGGGTTGTGCAGTTCTTC
CASSLPRVVQFF
>many|TRBJ2-5|NA|TRBV21-1
TGTGCCAGCAGCAAAGGCCGGGAGTTGGGCCAAGAGACCCAGTACTTC
CASSKGRELGQETQYF
>medium-sized|TRBJ2-1|NA|TRBV12-3/TRBV12-4
TGTGCCAGCAGGAATCTGGGGAGCAATGAGCAGTTCTTC
CASRNLGSNEQFF
>many|TRBJ2-5|NA|TRBV20-1
TGCAGTGCTACTCCCCCCCGGGGAGGAAATCAAGGGACCCAGTACTTC
CSATPPRGGNQGTQYF
>many|TRBJ1-6|NA|TRBV30
TGTGCCTGGAGGAGTGGTGCAGGGGCGTATAATTCACCCCTCCACTTT
CAWRSGAGAYNSPLHF
>NA|TRBJ2-7|TRBD1|TRBV9
TGTGCCAGCAGCCCTAAACCGGGGACAGGGCCCTCCTACGAGCAGTACTTC
CASSPKPGTGPSYEQYF
>many|TRBJ2-3|NA|TRBV2
TGTGCCAGCAGTGAACTTAGGGGGAGGACAGATACGCAGTATTTT
CASSELRGRTDTQYF
>many|TRBJ1-3|TRBD1|TRBV20-1
TGCAGTGCCCTTAAGACGACAGGGTTCGGAAACACCATATATTTT
CSALKTTGFGNTIYF
>many|TRBJ1-1|NA|TRBV5-6
TGTGCCAGCAGCTTGGACGGCTCCTTCCCGGGAACTGAAGCTTTCTTT
CASSLDGSFPGTEAFF
>many|TRBJ2-3|TRBD2|TRBV19
TGTGCCAGTAGTATTCGTGCGGGAGTCACAGATACGCAGTATTTT
CASSIRAGVTDTQYF
>many|TRBJ2-1|TRBD2|TRBV6-2/TRBV6-3
TGTGCCAGCAGACTCACACTAGCGGGGATTAGCAATGAGCAGTTCTTC
CASRLTLAGISNEQFF
>many|TRBJ2-1|TRBD1|TRBV5-5
TGTGCCAGCAGCCCAAGGACAGGGGGCAACTATGAGCAGTTCTTC
CASSPRTGGNYEQFF
>many|TRBJ2-7|NA|TRBV6-2/TRBV6-3
TGTGCCAGCAGGCCCAGGGGAAGGTCGTTCGACGAGCAGTACTTC
CASRPRGRSFDEQYF
>many|TRBJ2-3|NA|TRBV5-4
TGTGCCAGCAGCTTGGCCGGTAGAGTCCCCACAGATACGCAGTATTTT
CASSLAGRVPTDTQYF
>many|TRBJ2-3|TRBD2|TRBV2
TGTGCCAGCAAGCTACTAGCGGGGGTCCCCAGAGATACGCAGTATTTT
CASKLLAGVPRDTQYF
>many|TRBJ2-7|NA|TRBV28
TGTGCCAGCAGCGACTCCGGGATCATCCTCTACGAGCAGTACTTC
CASSDSGIILYEQYF
>many|TRBJ1-3|NA|TRBV7-9
TGTGCCAGCAGCTTAGCGCGTTCCGGGGGGCCCTCGACTGGAAACACCATATATTTT
CASSLARSGGPSTGNTIYF
>many|TRBJ2-1|NA|TRBV2
TGTGCCAGCAACATTATCACGGGGGAGGAGCAGTTCTTC
CASNIITGEEQFF
>many|TRBJ1-5|TRBD1|TRBV19
TGTGCCAGCAAAACCGGGACAGGGGGCGAGGGCAATCAGCCCCAGCATTTT
CASKTGTGGEGNQPQHF
>many|TRBJ1-1|NA|TRBV10-3
TGTGCCATCAGTGAGTCGGACGGGTCCTCCGAAGCTTTCTTT
CAISESDGSSEAFF
>many|TRBJ2-1|NA|TRBV28
TGTGCCAGCAGTTTAGGGGGGAATTACAATGAGCAGTTCTTC
CASSLGGNYNEQFF
>NA|TRBJ2-7|TRBD1|TRBV10-3
TGTGCCATCAGACCGGGACAGGACTACGAGCAGTACTTC
CAIRPGQDYEQYF
>many|TRBJ1-2|TRBD1|TRBV7-8
TGTGCCAGCAGCCTCACAAGGGACAGGGGGGGAGGCTACACCTTC
CASSLTRDRGGGYTF
>many|TRBJ2-3|NA|TRBV14
TGTGCCAGCAGCCCGATGGCACAACATACGCAGTATTTT
CASSPMAQHTQYF
>many|TRBJ2-7|NA|TRBV6-5
TGTGCCAGCAGTTTGTGGAGGAGCTCCTACGAGCAGTACTTC
CASSLWRSSYEQYF
>few|TRBJ2-2|NA|TRBV5-1
TGCGCCAGCAGCCAAGACCACACCGGGGAGCTGTTTTTT
CASSQDHTGELFF
>many|TRBJ2-7|TRBD1|TRBV15
TGTGCCACCAGCAGAGAGGGACAGGGCTACGAGCAGTACTTC
CATSREGQGYEQYF
>NA|TRBJ1-5|NA|TRBV6-2/TRBV6-3
TGTGCCAGCACCCGGGCGGTTGGGAATCAGCCCCAGCATTTT
CASTRAVGNQPQHF
>many|TRBJ2-5|NA|TRBV20-1
TGCAGTGCCACACCCCCCTCCGCGGGGTACCAAGAGACCCAGTACTTC
CSATPPSAGYQETQYF
>NA|TRBJ2-5|TRBD1|TRBV28
TGTGCCAGCAGTGCACAGGGGGCCGACACGGAGACCCAGTACTTC
CASSAQGADTETQYF
>many|TRBJ2-1|NA|TRBV5-1
TGCGCCAGCAGCTTAGGAACAGGGGGCTCTCTGAGCGGGGGGATGACTGAGCAGTTCTTC
CASSLGTGGSLSGGMTEQFF
>many|TRBJ1-2|TRBD1|TRBV30
TGTGCCTGGAGACTACAGGGGGCCCCAAACGGCTACACCTTC
CAWRLQGAPNGYTF
>many|TRBJ2-1|TRBD2|TRBV7-8
TGTGCCAGCAGCCCGTTGCGGGGGAGAGACAATGAGCAGTTCTTC
CASSPLRGRDNEQFF
>NA|TRBJ1-1|NA|TRBV18
TGTGCCAGCTCACCGACCGGGACGGGGAACACTGAAGCTTTCTTT
CASSPTGTGNTEAFF
>many|TRBJ1-6|TRBD1|TRBV5-1
TGCGCCAGCAGCCCAGAACAGGGGGCGAATTCACCCCTCCACTTT
CASSPEQGANSPLHF
>many|TRBJ1-5|NA|TRBV20-1
TGCAGTGCTGCGAAGGGGCAGGGTCAGCCCCAGCATTTT
CSAAKGQGQPQHF
>many|TRBJ1-4|TRBD1|TRBV6-2/TRBV6-3
TGTGCCAGCCACCGAACGACAGGGGTAGGGGAAAAACTGTTTTTT
CASHRTTGVGEKLFF
>many|TRBJ1-6|TRBD1|TRBV4-1
TGCGCCAGCAGCCAGACAGGGTCGCAACGGTTTTCACCCCTCCACTTT
CASSQTGSQRFSPLHF
>many|TRBJ2-2|TRBD1|TRBV4-1
TGCGCCAGCAGCCACAAAGAGGGGACAGCAAACACCGGGGAGCTGTTTTTT
CASSHKEGTANTGELFF
>many|TRBJ1-5|TRBD1|TRBV4-1
TGCGCCAGCAGCCAAGACGCCGTACAGGGGAGAAATCAGCCCCAGCATTTT
CASSQDAVQGRNQPQHF
>many|TRBJ1-6|TRBD1|TRBV3-1
TGTGCCAGCAGCCGGGACAGGGTGGTGGCACCCCTCCACTTT
CASSRDRVVAPLHF
>NA|TRBJ2-7|NA|TRBV6-4
TGTGCCAGCAGGACCACTCCCTACGAGCAGTACTTC
CASRTTPYEQYF
>many|TRBJ2-5|TRBD2|TRBV7-6
TGTGCCAGCAGCGCCACTCCCGGGACTAGCGTAGGCGAGACCCAGTACTTC
CASSATPGTSVGETQYF
>many|TRBJ1-1|TRBD1|TRBV7-2
TGTGCCAGCAGCATTTATGGGACAGGAACTGAAGGAACTGAAGCTTTCTTT
CASSIYGTGTEGTEAFF
>many|TRBJ2-7|NA|TRBV7-7
TGTGCTAGCAGCTTAGCGGTGGGTTCCGAGCAGTACTTC
CASSLAVGSEQYF